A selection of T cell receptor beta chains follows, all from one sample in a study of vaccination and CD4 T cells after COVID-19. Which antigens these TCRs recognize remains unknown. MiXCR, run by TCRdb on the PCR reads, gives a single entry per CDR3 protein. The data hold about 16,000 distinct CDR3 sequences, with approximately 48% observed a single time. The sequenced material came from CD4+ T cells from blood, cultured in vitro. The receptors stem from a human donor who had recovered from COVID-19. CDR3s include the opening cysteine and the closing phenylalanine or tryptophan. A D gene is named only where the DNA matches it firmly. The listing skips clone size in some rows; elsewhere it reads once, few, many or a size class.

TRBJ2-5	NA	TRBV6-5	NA	TGTGCCAGCAGTTACGGTACAGAAGAGACCCAGTACTTC	CASSYGTEETQYF
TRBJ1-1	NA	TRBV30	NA	TGTGCCTGGAACCCGGGGCGCACTGAAGCTTTCTTT	CAWNPGRTEAFF
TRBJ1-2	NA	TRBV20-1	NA	TGCAGTGCTAGAGACCCTTCGGGAGGGAGCTATGGCTACACCTTC	CSARDPSGGSYGYTF
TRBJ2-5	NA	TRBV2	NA	TGTGCCAGCAGGTTATCGGCGGGACCAGAGACCCAGTACTTC	CASRLSAGPETQYF
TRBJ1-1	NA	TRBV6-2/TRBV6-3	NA	TGTGCCAGCAGTTACCCCTCTAGTGGGGGAGGTAGGACTGAAGCTTTCTTT	CASSYPSSGGGRTEAFF
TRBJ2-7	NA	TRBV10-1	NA	TGCGCCAGCAGTGTAGGGGGAGATCACGAGCAGTACTTC	CASSVGGDHEQYF
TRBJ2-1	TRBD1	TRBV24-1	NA	TGTGCCACCAGTGATGCGGGACAGGGTATCTACAATGAGCAGTTCTTC	CATSDAGQGIYNEQFF
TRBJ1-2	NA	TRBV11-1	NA	TGTGCCAGCAGCCAGACGGAGGGCTATGGCTACACCTTC	CASSQTEGYGYTF
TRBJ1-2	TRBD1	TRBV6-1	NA	TGTGCCAGCCGGATCACAGGGGTCTATGGCTACACCTTC	CASRITGVYGYTF
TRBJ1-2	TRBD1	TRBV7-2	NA	TGTGCCAGCAGCCCGGGACAGGCCTTCTATGGCTACACCTTC	CASSPGQAFYGYTF
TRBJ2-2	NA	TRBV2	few	TGTGCCAGCAGTGTAGTGTCTAACATCGGGGAGCTGTTTTTT	CASSVVSNIGELFF
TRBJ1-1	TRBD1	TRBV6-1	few	TGTGCCAGCAGTCCCGGGACAGGGTCCATCACTGAAGCTTTCTTT	CASSPGTGSITEAFF
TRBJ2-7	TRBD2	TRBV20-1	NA	TGCAGTGCTAGAGGACTAGCGGGAGGCCACGAGCAGTACTTC	CSARGLAGGHEQYF
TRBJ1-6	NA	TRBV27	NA	TGTGCCAGCAGTCCTCGGCGAGGGGGATATAATTCACCCCTCCACTTT	CASSPRRGGYNSPLHF
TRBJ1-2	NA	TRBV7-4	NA	TGTGCCACACCGGGACGATTCCCCGAAGTGTTC	CATPGRFPEVF
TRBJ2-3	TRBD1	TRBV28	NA	TGTGCCAGCAGTTTCCACCCCCGACAGGGCAGGGATACGCAGTATTTT	CASSFHPRQGRDTQYF
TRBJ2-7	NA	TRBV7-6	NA	TGTGCCAGCAGCCTCTTGACAGACTCCTACGAGCAGTACTTC	CASSLLTDSYEQYF
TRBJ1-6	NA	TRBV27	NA	TGTGCCAGCAGGTCAGAGGGGCTCAATTCACCCCTCCACTTT	CASRSEGLNSPLHF
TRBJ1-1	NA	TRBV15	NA	TGTGCCACCAGCAGAGATGGGACTGAAGCTTTCTTT	CATSRDGTEAFF
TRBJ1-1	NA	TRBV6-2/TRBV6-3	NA	TGTGCCAGCAGTTCCTCTTTTTCAGGGGTGGCTGAAGCTTTCTTT	CASSSSFSGVAEAFF
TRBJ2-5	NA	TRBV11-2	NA	TGTGCCAGCAGCTTAGTTTCTATCCTTAACCCGATACAAGAGACCCAGTACTTC	CASSLVSILNPIQETQYF
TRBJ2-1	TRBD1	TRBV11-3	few	TGTGCCAGCAGTGAACAGGGGGCGCCCAATGAGCAGTTCTTC	CASSEQGAPNEQFF
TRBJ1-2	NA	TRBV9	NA	TGTGCCAGCAGCCCCAGGACGGATACCTATGGCTACACCTTC	CASSPRTDTYGYTF
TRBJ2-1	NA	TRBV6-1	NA	TGTGCCAGCAGCCCTCTAGCAAATGAGCAGTTCTTC	CASSPLANEQFF
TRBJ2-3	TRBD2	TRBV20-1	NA	TGCAGTGCTACTAGCGGGAGGGCCGGGACAGATACGCAGTATTTT	CSATSGRAGTDTQYF
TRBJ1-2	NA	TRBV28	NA	TGTGCCAGCAGTTTGAGGACTCCGAAGGATGGCTACACCTTC	CASSLRTPKDGYTF
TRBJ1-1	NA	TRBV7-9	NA	TGTGCCAGCAGCCCCGGTGGGAGACGGCGGGGTACTGAAGCTTTCTTT	CASSPGGRRRGTEAFF
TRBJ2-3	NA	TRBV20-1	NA	TGCGGCCGTAGATCGCTCAGCACAGATACGCAGTATTTT	CGRRSLSTDTQYF
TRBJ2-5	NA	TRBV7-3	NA	TGTGCCAGCAGCTCGATACTCCAAGAGACCCAGTACTTC	CASSSILQETQYF
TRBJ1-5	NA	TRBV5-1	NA	TGCGCCAGCAGCTTGGGGGACGGGCAGCCCCAGCATTTT	CASSLGDGQPQHF
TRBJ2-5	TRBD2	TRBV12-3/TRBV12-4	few	TGTGCCAGCAGTTTAGAGACTAGCATTGTGACCCAGTACTTC	CASSLETSIVTQYF
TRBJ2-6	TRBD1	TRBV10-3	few	TGTGCCATCAGACGACAGGGGGTTGCTTCTGGGGCCAACGTCCTGACTTTC	CAIRRQGVASGANVLTF
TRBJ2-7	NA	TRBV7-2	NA	TGTGCCAGCAGCTTGGCAGCCAACCTCTACGAGCAGTACTTC	CASSLAANLYEQYF
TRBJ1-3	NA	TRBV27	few	TGTGCCAGCGGAAACGTAAATAGGGCCATATATTTT	CASGNVNRAIYF
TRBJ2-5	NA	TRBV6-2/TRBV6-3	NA	TGTGCCAGCAGTTCGTTGACAGGGATGTCCGGGGGGACCCAGTACTTC	CASSSLTGMSGGTQYF
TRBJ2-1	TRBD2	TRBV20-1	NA	TGCAGTGCTCGAAGACTAGCGGGAGTCTCCTACAATGAGCAGTTCTTC	CSARRLAGVSYNEQFF
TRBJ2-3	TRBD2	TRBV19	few	TGTGCCAGTAGTACGCGGGAGCTGTCAGATACGCAGTATTTT	CASSTRELSDTQYF
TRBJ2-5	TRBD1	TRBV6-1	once	TGTGCCAGCAGTGAAAGGGGACAGGGAGAGACCCAGTACTTC	CASSERGQGETQYF
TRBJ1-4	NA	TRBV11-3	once	TGTGCCAGCAGCTACAACAGTGTGAATGAAAAACTGTTTTTT	CASSYNSVNEKLFF
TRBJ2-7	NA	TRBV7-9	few	TGTGCCAGCAGCTTATCGGGGTCTGGTCAAGGAGTATACGAGCAGTACTTC	CASSLSGSGQGVYEQYF
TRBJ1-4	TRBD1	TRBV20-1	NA	TGCAGTGCGGACGGACAGGGTAAAGAAAAACTGTTTTTT	CSADGQGKEKLFF
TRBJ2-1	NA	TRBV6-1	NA	TGTGCCATCAGTGAGTCAACGGGAGAATTTGGTAATGAGCAGTTCTTC	CAISESTGEFGNEQFF
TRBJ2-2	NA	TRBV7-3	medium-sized	TGTGCCAGCGCCCGAAAGCGGAGTGGCACCGGGGAGCTGTTTTTT	CASARKRSGTGELFF
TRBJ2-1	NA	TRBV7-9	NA	TGTGCCAGCAGCTTAGTTATACTAGGGGACAATGAGCAGTTCTTC	CASSLVILGDNEQFF
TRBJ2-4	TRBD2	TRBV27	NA	TGTGCCAGCAGTTCCCGGGGGCTAGCGGGGGGTATTCAGTACTTC	CASSSRGLAGGIQYF
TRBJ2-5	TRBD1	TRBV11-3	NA	TGTGCCAGCAGCTCCGTACTCGGACAGGACCAAGAGACCCAGTACTTC	CASSSVLGQDQETQYF
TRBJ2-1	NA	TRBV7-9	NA	TGTGCCAGCAGCTTACCGGGCGCCTACAATGAGCAGTTCTTC	CASSLPGAYNEQFF
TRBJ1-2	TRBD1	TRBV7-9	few	TGTGCCAGCAGCTTAGGACAGGGGGCTAACTATGGCTACACCTTC	CASSLGQGANYGYTF
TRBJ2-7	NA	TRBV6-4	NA	TGTGCCAGCAGGAGGGGCAGGGACCACCCCGAGCAGTACTTC	CASRRGRDHPEQYF
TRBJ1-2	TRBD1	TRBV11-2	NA	TGTGCCAGTGCACAGGGGGCGAGTAACTATGGCTACACCTTC	CASAQGASNYGYTF
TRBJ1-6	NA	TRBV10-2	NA	TGCGCCAGCAGTGAGGCGGGGGGCGTGAATTCACCCCTCCACTTT	CASSEAGGVNSPLHF
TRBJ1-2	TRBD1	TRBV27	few	TGTGCCAGCAGTCCCGGGACAGGGGGAGGCTACACCTTC	CASSPGTGGGYTF
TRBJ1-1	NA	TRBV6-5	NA	TGTGCCAGCAGTTACTCGTCTGTAGTTAACACTGAAGCTTTCTTT	CASSYSSVVNTEAFF
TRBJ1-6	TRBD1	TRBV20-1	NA	TGCAGTGCTAGGGGGGGACAGGGTTATTCACCCCTCCACTTT	CSARGGQGYSPLHF